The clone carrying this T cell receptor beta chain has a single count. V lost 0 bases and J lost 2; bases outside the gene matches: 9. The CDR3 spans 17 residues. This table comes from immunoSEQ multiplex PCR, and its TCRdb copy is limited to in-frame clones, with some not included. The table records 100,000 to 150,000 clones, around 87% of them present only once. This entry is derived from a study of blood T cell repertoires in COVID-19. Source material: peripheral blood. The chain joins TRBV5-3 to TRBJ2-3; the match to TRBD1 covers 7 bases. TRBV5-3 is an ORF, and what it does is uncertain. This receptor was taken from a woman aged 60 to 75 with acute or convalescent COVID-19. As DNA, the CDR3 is TGTGCCAGAAGCTTGGCCTGTAGGGACAGTTACACAGATACGCAGTATTTT. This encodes CARSLACRDSYTDTQYF.